This T cell receptor beta chain was observed in a study of T cell changes during pregnancy in multiple sclerosis. The assay was immunoSEQ multiplex PCR, and TCRdb's table has in-frame clones only and misses some. This sample has more than 65,000 clones, with 85% to 95% found just once. This clone showed up just once. This sequence was found in a female donor with multiple sclerosis, enrolled in a pregnancy study. Material: peripheral blood, obtained in the first trimester of pregnancy.

The CDR3 DNA follows: TGTGCCAGCAGTTCGAACCAGGGGGCGCGCCTTCCGGGGGAGCAGTACTTC. Its protein is CASSSNQGARLPGEQYF. The V gene is TRBV28, the J gene TRBJ2-7; 8 positions match TRBD1. Per germline, CDR1 MDHEN and CDR2 SYDVKM. Losses at the gene ends were 4 bases for V and 7 bases for J; bases not matched to a gene: 18. The CDR3 consists of 17 residues.